This T cell receptor beta chain is drawn from a study of post-analysis software for immune sequencing data. Study overall: There were relapsing-remitting, secondary progressive and progressive-relapsing multiple sclerosis among the disease courses included.

Unique-molecular-identifier-tagged TCR beta cDNA libraries were used. TCRdb re-called the PCR reads with MiXCR, one entry per CDR3 protein. The sample includes approximately 350,000 distinct CDR3 sequences, roughly 36% seen only once; the top ten take around an eighth. In the case of this clonotype: What it binds is unknown.

Germline V gives CDR1 MNHEY, CDR2 SMNVEV (reference sequence). The CDR3 is 14 amino acids. V was clipped by 9 bases and J by 11 bases, with 25 bases between them. Study observations and caveats: Five TRBV segments, including TRBV5-6, TRBV5-1 and TRBV20-1, were more frequent in patients than controls.

The source of this sequence is a girl aged 10 to 17 with multiple sclerosis. The sequencing input was blood. The chain couples TRBV27 to TRBJ2-5; a weak D match, TRBD2 (7 bases). For the CDR3, the DNA is TGTGCCAGTAATGGCGGGGGCGCATTTGATCCTCAGTACTTC. Residues: CASNGGGAFDPQYF.